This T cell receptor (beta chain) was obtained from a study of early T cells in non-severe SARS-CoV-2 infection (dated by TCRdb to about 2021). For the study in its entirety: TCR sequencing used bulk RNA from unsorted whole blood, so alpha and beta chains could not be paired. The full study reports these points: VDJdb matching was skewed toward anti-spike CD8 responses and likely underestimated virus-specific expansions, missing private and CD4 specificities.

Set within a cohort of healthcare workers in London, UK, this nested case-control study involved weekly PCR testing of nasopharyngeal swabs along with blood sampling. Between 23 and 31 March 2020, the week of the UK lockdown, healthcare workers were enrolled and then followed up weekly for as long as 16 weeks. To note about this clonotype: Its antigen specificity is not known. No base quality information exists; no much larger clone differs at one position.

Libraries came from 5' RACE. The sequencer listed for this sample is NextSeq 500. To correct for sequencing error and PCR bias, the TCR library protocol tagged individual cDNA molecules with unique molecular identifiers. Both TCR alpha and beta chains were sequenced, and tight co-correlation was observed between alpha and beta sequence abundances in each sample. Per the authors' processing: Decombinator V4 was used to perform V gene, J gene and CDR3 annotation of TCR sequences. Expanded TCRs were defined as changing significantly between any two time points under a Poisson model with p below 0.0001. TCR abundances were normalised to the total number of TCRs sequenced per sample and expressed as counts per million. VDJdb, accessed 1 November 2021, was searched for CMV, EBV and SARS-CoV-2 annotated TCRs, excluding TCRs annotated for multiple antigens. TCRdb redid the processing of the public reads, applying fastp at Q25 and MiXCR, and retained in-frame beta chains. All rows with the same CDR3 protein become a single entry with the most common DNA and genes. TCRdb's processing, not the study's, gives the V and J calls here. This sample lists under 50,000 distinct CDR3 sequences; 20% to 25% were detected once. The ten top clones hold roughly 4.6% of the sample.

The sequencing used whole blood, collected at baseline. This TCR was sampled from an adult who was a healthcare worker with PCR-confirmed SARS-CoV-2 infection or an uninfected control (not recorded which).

The DNA reads as follows: TGTGCCACCGGTAGGGAAGAAGCCTACGAGCAGTACTTC. Its translation is CATGREEAYEQYF. The chain is assembled from TRBV11-2 and TRBJ2-7; the D gene is unclear. Deletion took 10 bases off V and 2 bases off J, with a span of 15 bases between the germline ends. Taken from the germline V gene, the CDR1 and CDR2 loops are SGHAT and FQNNGV. Including the terminal cysteine and phenylalanine, the CDR3 comprises 13 residues. Here the CDR3 DNA is all that survives: 39 bases in frame from base 1.